Presented here are 9 T cell receptor beta chains from one specimen sequenced in a study of OX40 agonist ivuxolimab in advanced cancers. Sequenced by immunoSEQ multiplex PCR; TCRdb stores in-frame clones only, minus some. The data show 75,000 to 80,000 clones, around 86% seen once. The source material was CD4+ or CD8+ T cells sorted from blood, sampled in a trial of the OX40 agonist ivuxolimab. The receptors were sampled from an adult with an advanced solid tumor such as melanoma, head and neck, liver or kidney cancer.

Worth noting for this clone: Within the sample, other DNA sequences also encode this same CDR3. J is TRBJ1-5 and V is TRBV5-5; D unresolved. CDR3 length equals 13 residues. The ends were cut back, 4 bases at V and 5 bases at J, with 10 bases in the middle. Germline V gene lookup returns CDR1 SGHKS and CDR2 YYEKEE (reference sequence). In DNA, the CDR3 is TGTGCCAGCAGCGTCCAAGGTTATCAGCCCCAGCATTTT. It is translated as CASSVQGYQPQHF.

This chain links TRBV5-4 with TRBJ2-3, with 13 positions matching TRBD2. The germline CDR1 and CDR2 sequences are SGHNT and YYREEE (reference sequence). Germline trimming cut 3 bases from V and 4 bases from J; bases unmatched to any gene: 8. The CDR3 loop spans 17 amino acids. The CDR3 region has the DNA TGTGCCAGCAGCTCCTCTTTAACTAGCGGGGGGGCAGATACGCAGTATTTT. It translates to CASSSSLTSGGADTQYF.

V and J are TRBV5-6 and TRBJ2-7, with a weak D call TRBD1 (5 bases). This CDR3 is built from 14 residues. Looked up from germline, CDR1 is SGHDT and CDR2 is YYEEEE. Deletions cut 1 base from V and 5 bases from J, with 13 bases between. The CDR3 coding sequence is TGTGCCAGCAGCTTGTCAAACCCCAGGGACGAGCAGTACTTC. Translating it yields CASSLSNPRDEQYF.

This chain uses TRBV11-2 with TRBJ2-1, with 10 bases fitting TRBD2. J was trimmed by 2 bases and V by 5 bases; bases with no gene match: 9. Germline CDR1 reads SGHAT; CDR2 reads FQNNGV. This CDR3 contains 17 residues. The CDR3 DNA reads as TGTGCCAGCAGCAATTATCGCAGCGGGAGGGCCTACAATGAGCAGTTCTTC. It codes for CASSNYRSGRAYNEQFF. The full variable domain, in which reference TRBV11-2 and TRBJ2-1 provide the parts outside the CDR3, is EAGVAQSPRYKIIEKRQSVAFWCNPISGHATLYWYQQILGQGPKLLIQFQNNGVVDDSQLPKDRFSAERLKGVDSTLKIQPAKLEDSAVYLCASSNYRSGRAYNEQFFGPGTRLTVL.

The chain carries TRBV7-3 and TRBJ2-7, with 12 positions matching TRBD1. Germline assignment: CDR1 SGHTA and CDR2 FQGTGA. The CDR3 covers 17 residues. The trim removed 2 bases at V and 0 bases at J, leaving 5 bases unmatched. CDR3 in amino acids: CASSLGTGGPNSYEQYF. CDR3 DNA sequence: TGTGCCAGCAGCTTAGGGACAGGGGGCCCTAACTCCTACGAGCAGTACTTC.

The chain employs TRBV7-2 and TRBJ1-1, with D unresolved. The CDR3 has 13 residues. Germline V gene lookup returns CDR1 SGHTA and CDR2 FQGNSA. Trimming took off 2 bases at V and 7 bases at J, with 11 bases between the two ends. CDR3 nucleotide sequence: TGTGCCAGCAGCTTACAAGCTCGGAGTGAAGCTTTCTTT. Amino acid sequence: CASSLQARSEAFF.

This chain connects TRBV5-6 to TRBJ1-5; D is possibly TRBD1 (5 bases). Germline CDR1 reads SGHDT; CDR2 reads YYEEEE. The CDR3 has 16 residues. The germline V and J ends were trimmed by 0 bases and 6 bases, with 16 bases remaining between them. As DNA, the CDR3 is TGTGCCAGCAGCTTGGCCAGGTCAGGGATCGGTCAGCCCCAGCATTTT. Protein sequence: CASSLARSGIGQPQHF. The full variable domain, with the rest looked up from reference TRBV5-6 and TRBJ1-5, is DAGVTQSPTHLIKTRGQQVTLRCSPKSGHDTVSWYQQALGQGPQFIFQYYEEEERQRGNFPDRFSGHQFPNYSSELNVNALLLGDSALYLCASSLARSGIGQPQHFGDGTRLSIL.

The chain carries TRBV5-1 and TRBJ1-1; D gene ambiguous. The CDR3 runs to 14 residues. Trimming left V 0 bases short and J 8 bases short, with 14 bases between. The germline V gene has CDR1 SGHRS and CDR2 YFSETQ. As DNA, the CDR3 is TGCGCCAGCAGCTTGGGGATTTTAAATGAGGAAGCTTTCTTT. This translates into CASSLGILNEEAFF. The entire variable domain, with the rest obtained from reference TRBV5-1 and TRBJ1-1, is as follows: KAGVTQTPRYLIKTRGQQVTLSCSPISGHRSVSWYQQTPGQGLQFLFEYFSETQRNKGNFPGRFSGRQFSNSRSEMNVSTLELGDSALYLCASSLGILNEEAFFGQGTRLTVV.

The DNA of the CDR3 is TGTGCCAGCAGCGTAGAACCAACAGGGGTGCTTGAGCAGTTCTTC. It is translated as CASSVEPTGVLEQFF. The chain combines TRBV9 with TRBJ2-1, with TRBD1 matching 7 bases. This CDR3 has 15 residues. Germline trimming cut 0 bases from V and 9 bases from J; bases unmatched to any gene: 9. Per germline, CDR1 SGDLS and CDR2 YYNGEE.